Listed here are 5 T cell receptor beta chains from one sample, sequenced in a study of T cells in Graves' hyperthyroidism and ophthalmopathy. There were TCR beta CDR3 regions amplified from RNA transcripts. TCR CDR3 underwent first-round RT-PCR with the HTBI primer set. TCRdb analysed the multiplex PCR reads with MiXCR anew, one entry per CDR3 protein. The sample records hundreds of thousands of distinct CDR3 sequences, about 15% being singletons. Sample: blood. These receptor sequences come from a woman aged 25 to 39 with Graves' hyperthyroidism.

A remark on this clonotype: A read error may explain this, as a much larger clone is one base away. The chain carries TRBV28 and TRBJ1-1; D gene ambiguous. The CDR3 extends over 10 amino acids. Germline values: CDR1 MDHEN, CDR2 SYDVKM. The CDR3 spells CASSYTEASF. The CDR3 DNA reads as TGTGCCAGCAGTTACACTGAAGCTTCCTTT.

The chain has TRBV20-1 and TRBJ2-3, with D perhaps matching TRBD1 (6 bases). From germline, CDR1 is DFQATT and CDR2 SNEGSKA (reference sequence). Trimming took 5 bases from V and 0 from J, leaving 9 bases between them. This CDR3 region has 13 residues. The CDR3 region has the DNA TGCAGTGCTCGCAGGGGCAGCACAGATACGCAGTATTTT. Its protein product is CSARRGSTDTQYF.

This chain links TRBV7-9 with TRBJ2-3; 9 nucleotides line up with TRBD2. V lost 5 bases and J lost 4; bases outside the gene matches: 10. The CDR3 is 16 amino acids. Germline CDR1 is SEHNR and CDR2 is FQNEAQ (reference sequence). CDR3: CASSPRLADYPDTQYF. The CDR3 bases are TGTGCCAGCAGCCCGAGACTAGCGGATTACCCAGATACGCAGTATTTT. The whole variable domain, filled in from reference TRBV7-9 and TRBJ2-3, reads DTGVSQNPRHKITKRGQNVTFRCDPISEHNRLYWYRQTLGQGPEFLTYFQNEAQLEKSRLLSDRFSAERPKGSFSTLEIQRTEQGDSAMYLCASSPRLADYPDTQYFGPGTRLTVL.

This clonotype was seen ten or more times. V gene TRBV4-2 combines with J gene TRBJ2-2; maybe TRBD1 (5 bases). The CDR3 totals 15 residues. The V and J ends lost 10 bases and 3 bases respectively, with 18 bases between them. Germline V CDR1 and CDR2: LGHNA, YNFKEQ. Written as DNA, the CDR3 is TGTGCCATCCACAGGCCATATGGCGACACCGGGGAGCTGTTTTTT. This encodes CAIHRPYGDTGELFF.

The V gene is TRBV9, the J gene TRBJ2-1; 8 bases align to TRBD2. CDR3 length: 15 residues. Germline V gives CDR1 SGDLS, CDR2 YYNGEE. Trimming took 0 bases from V and 7 from J; bases not matched to a gene: 6. For the CDR3, the DNA is TGTGCCAGCAGCGTAGAGGGCGGGAGGACTAATGAGCAGTTCTTC. The encoded protein is CASSVEGGRTNEQFF.